Listed below are T cell receptor beta chains from one sample, sequenced in a study of CD8+ T cells in alopecia areata. Produced via immunoSEQ multiplex PCR; TCRdb's table is partial and in-frame only. The data show about 7,400 clones, about 67% seen once. This sample comprised skin, obtained at week 0. The receptors were gathered from a human donor with alopecia areata. Each CDR3 is given with its conserved first and last residue. The D gene is left open where the match is weak. Not all rows give a size; the values are once, few, many and, for expanded clones, a class.

CDR3nt	CDR3aa	j_gene	abundance	d_gene	v_gene
TGCGCCAGCAGTTTCTATCGAGGCAATGAGCAGTTCTTC	CASSFYRGNEQFF	TRBJ2-1	-	-	TRBV4-1
TGTGCCAGCCATTCACCAAGGACAGGGAACATTCAGTACTTC	CASHSPRTGNIQYF	TRBJ2-4	few	TRBD1	TRBV6-6
TGTGCCAGCTCACCACCGGGGCAGGGGAGGATTCAGTACTTC	CASSPPGQGRIQYF	TRBJ2-4	-	-	TRBV18
TGTGCCAGCAGCTTCACAGATACGCAGTATTTT	CASSFTDTQYF	TRBJ2-3	-	-	TRBV5-6
TGTGCCAGCAGCTTTGGGCTAGCGATGGAGACCCAGTACTTC	CASSFGLAMETQYF	TRBJ2-5	few	-	TRBV5-4
TGTGCCAGCTCACCCCTTAGCGGGGGCACAGATACGCAGTATTTT	CASSPLSGGTDTQYF	TRBJ2-3	-	TRBD2	TRBV18
TGCGCCAGCAACCAGGGACTAGCGGTACAAGAGACCCAGTACTTC	CASNQGLAVQETQYF	TRBJ2-5	-	TRBD2	TRBV5-1
TGTGCCAGCTCACCTTTTGGACAGGGCTCGGCCTACGAGCAGTACTTC	CASSPFGQGSAYEQYF	TRBJ2-7	-	TRBD1	TRBV18
TGTGCCAGCAGTTACTCGCCAGGGCCCGACAATGAGCAGTTCTTC	CASSYSPGPDNEQFF	TRBJ2-1	few	-	TRBV6-5
TGTGCCAGCAGTTTAAGGGGCAGGGAGAGCAATGAGCAGTTCTTC	CASSLRGRESNEQFF	TRBJ2-1	-	-	TRBV27
TGCGCCAGCAGTCCTAGGGCTACGACCCACGAGCAGTACTTC	CASSPRATTHEQYF	TRBJ2-7	once	-	TRBV23-1
TGTGCCAGCAGCTTGCCTGTGGGGGGCGGCTATGGCTACACCTTC	CASSLPVGGGYGYTF	TRBJ1-2	-	-	TRBV4-2
TGTGCCAGCAGCTTGATCGACACCCTCCGGACTGAAGCTTTCTTT	CASSLIDTLRTEAFF	TRBJ1-1	-	-	TRBV5-8
TGTGCCAGCAGGGCGACAGGCGACTACAATGAGCAGTTCTTC	CASRATGDYNEQFF	TRBJ2-1	-	-	TRBV6-5
TGTGCCAGCAGCCCGACAGGATTCCAAGAGACCCAGTACTTC	CASSPTGFQETQYF	TRBJ2-5	-	-	TRBV7-3
TGTGCCAGCAGCCACCCGGCTAGCGGGTCAGAGACCCAGTACTTC	CASSHPASGSETQYF	TRBJ2-5	-	TRBD2	TRBV4-2
TGTGCCAGCAGCCCGGATTCGCTACCTTACGAGCAGTACTTC	CASSPDSLPYEQYF	TRBJ2-7	-	-	TRBV7-2
TGCGCCAGCAGCCAAGAAACTATCACAGAGGAGTATGGCTACACCTTC	CASSQETITEEYGYTF	TRBJ1-2	-	-	TRBV4-1
TGTGCCAGCAGCTTGGCGGGCGCGTCCCACGAGCAGTACTTC	CASSLAGASHEQYF	TRBJ2-7	-	-	TRBV5-5
TGTGCCAGTAGTAACAGGGCCGGCGGTGGGTTTTTT	CASSNRAGGGFF	TRBJ1-4	-	-	TRBV19
TGTGCCTGGAGTGTAATCTTTAGCGCTGGGGCCAACGTCCTGACTTTC	CAWSVIFSAGANVLTF	TRBJ2-6	-	-	TRBV30
TGTGCCAGCAGGATTCCGGGACTAGGTACCGGGGAGCTGTTTTTT	CASRIPGLGTGELFF	TRBJ2-2	-	TRBD2	TRBV6-1
TGTGCCAGCAGTTACGATCCGGTAGTCTACCAAGAGACCCAGTACTTC	CASSYDPVVYQETQYF	TRBJ2-5	-	-	TRBV6-5
TGTGCCATCGAGCGGGGGGGCTCTATCGGGGAGCAGTTCTTC	CAIERGGSIGEQFF	TRBJ2-1	-	TRBD2	TRBV10-3
TGCGCCAGCGTCCAGACAGGGGGTTACATCAGTGAGCAGTTCTTC	CASVQTGGYISEQFF	TRBJ2-1	-	TRBD1	TRBV5-1
TGTGCCAGCAGCTTAGTTCAGACAGGGATCTCACCCCTCCACTTT	CASSLVQTGISPLHF	TRBJ1-6	-	TRBD1	TRBV7-2
TGTGCCAGCAGCGAGTCGCGCCCCGGTAATTCACCCCTCCACTTT	CASSESRPGNSPLHF	TRBJ1-6	-	-	TRBV7-9
TGTGCCAGCTCACTGCCGGGACCGAGCTCTGGAAACACCATATATTTT	CASSLPGPSSGNTIYF	TRBJ1-3	-	-	TRBV18
TGTGCCAGCTCACCAGGGAGTGAGCAGTTCTTC	CASSPGSEQFF	TRBJ2-1	-	-	TRBV18
TGTGCCAGCAGCCCCCCCCGACAGGTTGGGACAGATACGCAGTATTTT	CASSPPRQVGTDTQYF	TRBJ2-3	-	-	TRBV9
TGTGCCAGCAGTGTAAGGGGGATTTGGAACACTGAAGCTTTCTTT	CASSVRGIWNTEAFF	TRBJ1-1	-	-	TRBV6-1
TGTGCCAGCACACTCTGGACAGCGAACACTGAGGCTTTCTTT	CASTLWTANTEAFF	TRBJ1-1	-	-	TRBV16
TGTTCCAGCAGTGGGGGCGGGGGGGCGTTCAATGAGCAGTTCTTC	CSSSGGGGAFNEQFF	TRBJ2-1	-	TRBD2	TRBV2
TGCGCCAGCACCGGGGCTCAGGGTGGCTACAATGAGCAGTTCTTC	CASTGAQGGYNEQFF	TRBJ2-1	-	-	TRBV5-1
TGTGCCAGCAGCTCTTACGGGGGCGGCGAGCAGTACTTC	CASSSYGGGEQYF	TRBJ2-7	once	-	TRBV7-2
TGCGCCAGCAGCTTGCCCGAGCTCAACGAGCAGTTCTTC	CASSLPELNEQFF	TRBJ2-1	-	-	TRBV5-1
TGTGCCAGCAGCCCAAGACAGGGTAACTATGGCTACACCTTC	CASSPRQGNYGYTF	TRBJ1-2	-	TRBD1	TRBV7-2
TGTGCCAGCGGGGACACATTATACTATGGCTACACCTTC	CASGDTLYYGYTF	TRBJ1-2	-	-	TRBV7-9
TGTGCCAGCAGGGGACAGGGAGATCCTCGTCGTGGCTACACCTTC	CASRGQGDPRRGYTF	TRBJ1-2	-	TRBD1	TRBV6-5
TGTGCCTGGGGGGCTAGCGGAGGCTACAATGAGCAGTTCTTC	CAWGASGGYNEQFF	TRBJ2-1	-	TRBD2	TRBV30
TGTGCCAGCAGTTTAAGGGGACAGGCCGGGTGGTCCCTCCACTTT	CASSLRGQAGWSLHF	TRBJ1-6	-	TRBD1	TRBV27
TGTGCCAGTAGTCCTTTAGCGACAGCTTCCAATTCACCCCTCCACTTT	CASSPLATASNSPLHF	TRBJ1-6	-	-	TRBV19
TGTGCCAGCAGTACAGGGGACAGAGCAGACACTGAAGCTTTCTTT	CASSTGDRADTEAFF	TRBJ1-1	few	TRBD1	TRBV28
TGCGCCAGCGGCGAGGACAGGGGGCTGAACACTGAAGCTTTCTTT	CASGEDRGLNTEAFF	TRBJ1-1	-	TRBD1	TRBV5-1
TGTGCCAGCAGCTTAGCAAAATCCCGGACGGGACCAAACACTGAAGCTTTCTTT	CASSLAKSRTGPNTEAFF	TRBJ1-1	-	-	TRBV7-9
TGCAGCGGCCGACTAGCGGGGACCGGGGAGCTGTTTTTT	CSGRLAGTGELFF	TRBJ2-2	-	TRBD2	TRBV29-1
TGTGCCAGCAGTTGGGGGACAAACACTGAAGCTTTCTTT	CASSWGTNTEAFF	TRBJ1-1	-	-	TRBV25-1
TGCAGCGTTGGGAGAGGGGAGACCCAGTACTTC	CSVGRGETQYF	TRBJ2-5	-	-	TRBV29-1
TGTGCCACCGCGCGGGGGCCGAGCTCCTACGAGCAGTACTTC	CATARGPSSYEQYF	TRBJ2-7	-	-	TRBV7-8
TGTGCCAGCAGCTTTTCGGGGGCGCGTGGTCAGCCCCAGCATTTT	CASSFSGARGQPQHF	TRBJ1-5	-	-	TRBV7-2
TGTGCCAGCAGTCCTTGGGTTTCGAGGACTGAAGCTTTCTTT	CASSPWVSRTEAFF	TRBJ1-1	few	-	TRBV6-1
TGTGCCAGCAGTGGGATCAGGGCGCCGGACACCGGGGAGCTGTTTTTT	CASSGIRAPDTGELFF	TRBJ2-2	-	-	TRBV2
TGCGCCAGCAGCCATGCCGGGGGGGGCTCTGAAGCTTTCTTT	CASSHAGGGSEAFF	TRBJ1-1	-	-	TRBV4-1
TGTGCCAGCAGTGAAGAGCTAGCGGGGGGGCCTCTAGCCAAAAACATTCAGTACTTC	CASSEELAGGPLAKNIQYF	TRBJ2-4	-	TRBD2	TRBV2